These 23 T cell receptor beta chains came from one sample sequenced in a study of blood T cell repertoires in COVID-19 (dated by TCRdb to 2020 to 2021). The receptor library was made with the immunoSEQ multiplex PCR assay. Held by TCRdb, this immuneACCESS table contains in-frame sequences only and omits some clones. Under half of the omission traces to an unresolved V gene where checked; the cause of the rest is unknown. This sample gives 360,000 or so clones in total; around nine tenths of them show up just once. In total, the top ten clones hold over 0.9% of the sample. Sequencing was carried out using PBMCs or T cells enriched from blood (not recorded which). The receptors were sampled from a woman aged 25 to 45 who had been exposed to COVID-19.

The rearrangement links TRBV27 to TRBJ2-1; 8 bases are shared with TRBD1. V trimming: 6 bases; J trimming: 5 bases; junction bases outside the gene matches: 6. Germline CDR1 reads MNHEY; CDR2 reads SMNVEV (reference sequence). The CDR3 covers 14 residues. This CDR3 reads CASRSAQGDNEQFF. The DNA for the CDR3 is TGTGCCAGCAGATCAGCACAGGGGGACAATGAGCAGTTCTTC.

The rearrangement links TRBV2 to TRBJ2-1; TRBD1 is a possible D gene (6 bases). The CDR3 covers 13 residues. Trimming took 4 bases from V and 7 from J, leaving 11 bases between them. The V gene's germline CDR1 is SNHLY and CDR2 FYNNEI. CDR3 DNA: TGTGCCAGCAGTGTTGCAGGGGTTAATGAGCAGTTCTTC. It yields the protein CASSVAGVNEQFF.

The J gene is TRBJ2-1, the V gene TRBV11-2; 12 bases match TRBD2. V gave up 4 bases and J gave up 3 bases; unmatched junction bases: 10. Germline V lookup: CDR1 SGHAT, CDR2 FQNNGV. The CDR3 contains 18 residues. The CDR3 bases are TGTGCCAGCAGCTCCCCTCTAGCGGGAGGGTTCGTCTACAATGAGCAGTTCTTC. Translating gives CASSSPLAGGFVYNEQFF.

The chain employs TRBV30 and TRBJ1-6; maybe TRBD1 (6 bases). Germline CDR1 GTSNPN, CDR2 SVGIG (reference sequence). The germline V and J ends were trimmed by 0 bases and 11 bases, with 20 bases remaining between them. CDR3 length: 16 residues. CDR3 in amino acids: CAWSVGLGQGMTPLHF. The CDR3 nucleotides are TGTGCCTGGAGTGTAGGCTTAGGGCAGGGGATGACACCCCTCCACTTT.

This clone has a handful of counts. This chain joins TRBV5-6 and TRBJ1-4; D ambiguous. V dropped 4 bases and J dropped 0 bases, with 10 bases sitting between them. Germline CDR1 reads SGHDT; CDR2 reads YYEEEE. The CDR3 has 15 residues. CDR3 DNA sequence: TGTGCCAGCAGCAACAGAGTTACAACTAATGAAAAACTGTTTTTT. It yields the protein CASSNRVTTNEKLFF.

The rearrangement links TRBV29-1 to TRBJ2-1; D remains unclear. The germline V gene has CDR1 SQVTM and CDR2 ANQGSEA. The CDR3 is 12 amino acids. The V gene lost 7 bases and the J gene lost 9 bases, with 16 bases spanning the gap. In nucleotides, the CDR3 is TGCAGCGGCAAGATATATGAGGCTGAGCAGTTCTTC. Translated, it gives CSGKIYEAEQFF.

Here the CDR3 reads CASSSGTGDEQYF. CDR3 DNA sequence: TGTGCCAGCAGTTCCGGGACAGGGGACGAGCAGTACTTC. The genes are TRBV12-3 or TRBV12-4 and TRBJ2-7; TRBD1 agrees at 10 bases. After removal of 4 bases from V and 5 bases from J, the junction contained 2 bases not matched to a gene. CDR3 size: 13 residues.

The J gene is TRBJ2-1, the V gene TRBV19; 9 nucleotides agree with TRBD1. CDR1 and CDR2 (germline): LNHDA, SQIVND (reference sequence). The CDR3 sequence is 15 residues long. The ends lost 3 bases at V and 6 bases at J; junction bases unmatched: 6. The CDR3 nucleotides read TGTGCCAGTAGTATCACGGGACAGGGATCCAATGAGCAGTTCTTC. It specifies CASSITGQGSNEQFF.

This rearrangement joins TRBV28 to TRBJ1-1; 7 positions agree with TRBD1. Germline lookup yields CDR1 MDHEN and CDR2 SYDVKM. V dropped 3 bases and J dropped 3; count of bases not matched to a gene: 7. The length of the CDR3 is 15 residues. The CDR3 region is CASSLYLTGYTEAFF. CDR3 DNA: TGTGCCAGCAGTTTGTACCTGACAGGGTACACTGAAGCTTTCTTT.

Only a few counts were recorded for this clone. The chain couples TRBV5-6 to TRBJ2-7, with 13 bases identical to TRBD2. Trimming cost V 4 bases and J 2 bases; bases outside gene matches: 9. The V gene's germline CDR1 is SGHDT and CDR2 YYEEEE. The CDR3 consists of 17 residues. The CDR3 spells CASSLTGLAGEAYEQYF. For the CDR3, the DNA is TGTGCCAGCAGCCTGACTGGACTAGCGGGAGAGGCCTACGAGCAGTACTTC.

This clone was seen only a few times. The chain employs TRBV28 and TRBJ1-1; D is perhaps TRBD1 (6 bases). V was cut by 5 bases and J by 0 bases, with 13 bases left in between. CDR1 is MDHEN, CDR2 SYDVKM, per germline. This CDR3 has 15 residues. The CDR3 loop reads CASSHRELLNTEAFF. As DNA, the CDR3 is TGTGCCAGCAGTCACAGGGAACTATTGAACACTGAAGCTTTCTTT.

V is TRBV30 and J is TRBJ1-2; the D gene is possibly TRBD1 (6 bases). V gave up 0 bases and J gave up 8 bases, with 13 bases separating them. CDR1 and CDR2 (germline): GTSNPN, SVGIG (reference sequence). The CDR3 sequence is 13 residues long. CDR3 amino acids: CAWSVGAGDGYTF. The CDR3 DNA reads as TGTGCCTGGAGTGTCGGTGCAGGGGACGGCTACACCTTC.

The CDR3 DNA reads as TGTGCCAGCAGCGTAGTTAGCGGGAGGGATAGGGATACGCAGTATTTT. This encodes CASSVVSGRDRDTQYF. The gene calls are TRBV7-2 and TRBJ2-3, with TRBD2 identical over 11 bases. This CDR3 contains 16 residues. CDR1 is SGHTA, CDR2 FQGNSA, per germline. Trimming removed 5 bases from V and 6 bases from J; junction bases left unmatched: 10.

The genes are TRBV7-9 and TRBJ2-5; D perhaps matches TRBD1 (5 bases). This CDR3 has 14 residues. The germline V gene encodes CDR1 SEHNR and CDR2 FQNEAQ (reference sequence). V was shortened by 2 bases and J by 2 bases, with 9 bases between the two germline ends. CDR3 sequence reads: CASSLTAGQETQYF. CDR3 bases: TGTGCCAGCAGCTTAACGGCAGGGCAAGAGACCCAGTACTTC.

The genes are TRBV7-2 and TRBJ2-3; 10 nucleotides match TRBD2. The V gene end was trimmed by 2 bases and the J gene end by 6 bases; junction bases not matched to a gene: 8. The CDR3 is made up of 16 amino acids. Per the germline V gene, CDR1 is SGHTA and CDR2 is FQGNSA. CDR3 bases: TGTGCCAGCAGCTTAATGGCTAGCGGGAGTTGGGATACGCAGTATTTT. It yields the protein CASSLMASGSWDTQYF.

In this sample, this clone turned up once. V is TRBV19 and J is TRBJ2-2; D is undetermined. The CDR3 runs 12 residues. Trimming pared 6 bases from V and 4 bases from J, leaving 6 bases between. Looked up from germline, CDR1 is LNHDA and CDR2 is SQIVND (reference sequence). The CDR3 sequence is CASRTFTGELFF. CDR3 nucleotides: TGTGCCAGTAGGACTTTCACCGGGGAGCTGTTTTTT.

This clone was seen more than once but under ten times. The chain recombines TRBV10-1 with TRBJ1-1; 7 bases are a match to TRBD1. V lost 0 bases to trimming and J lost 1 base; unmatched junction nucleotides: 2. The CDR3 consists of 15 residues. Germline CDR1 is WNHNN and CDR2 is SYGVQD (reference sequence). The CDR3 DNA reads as TGCGCCAGCAGTGAGTCTTGGACAGGGAACACTGAAGCTTTCTTT. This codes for CASSESWTGNTEAFF.

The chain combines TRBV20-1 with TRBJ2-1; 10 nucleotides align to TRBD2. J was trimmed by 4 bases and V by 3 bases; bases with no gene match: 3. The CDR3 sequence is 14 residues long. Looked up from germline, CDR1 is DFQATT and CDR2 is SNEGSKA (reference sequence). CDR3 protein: CSASWTSGYNEQFF. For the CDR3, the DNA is TGCAGTGCTAGTTGGACTAGCGGATACAATGAGCAGTTCTTC.

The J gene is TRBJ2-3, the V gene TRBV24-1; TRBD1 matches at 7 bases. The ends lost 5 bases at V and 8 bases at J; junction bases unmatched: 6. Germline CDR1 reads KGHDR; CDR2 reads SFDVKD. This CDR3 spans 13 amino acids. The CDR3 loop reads CATSAQGVVTQYF. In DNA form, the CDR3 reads TGTGCCACCAGTGCTCAGGGGGTTGTTACGCAGTATTTT.

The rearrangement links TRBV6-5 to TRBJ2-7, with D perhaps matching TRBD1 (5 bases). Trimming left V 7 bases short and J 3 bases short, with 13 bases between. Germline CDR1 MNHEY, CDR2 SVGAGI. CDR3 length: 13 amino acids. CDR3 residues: CASTWTRDYEQYF. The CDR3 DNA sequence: TGTGCCAGCACCTGGACAAGAGACTACGAGCAGTACTTC.

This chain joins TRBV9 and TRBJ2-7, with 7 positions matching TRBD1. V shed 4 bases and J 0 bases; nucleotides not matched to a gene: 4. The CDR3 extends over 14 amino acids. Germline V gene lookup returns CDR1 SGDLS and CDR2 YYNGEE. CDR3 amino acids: CASSPGTASYEQYF. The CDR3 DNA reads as TGTGCCAGCAGCCCCGGGACAGCCTCCTACGAGCAGTACTTC. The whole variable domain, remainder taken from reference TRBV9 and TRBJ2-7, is DSGVTQTPKHLITATGQRVTLRCSPRSGDLSVYWYQQSLDQGLQFLIQYYNGEERAKGNILERFSAQQFPDLHSELNLSSLELGDSALYFCASSPGTASYEQYFGPGTRLTVT.

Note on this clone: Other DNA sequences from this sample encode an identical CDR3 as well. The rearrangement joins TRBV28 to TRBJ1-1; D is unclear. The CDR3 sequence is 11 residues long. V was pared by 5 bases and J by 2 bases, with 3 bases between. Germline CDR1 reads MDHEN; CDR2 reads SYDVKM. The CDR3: CASSPNTEAFF. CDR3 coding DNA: TGTGCCAGCAGTCCAAACACTGAAGCTTTCTTT.

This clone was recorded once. This CDR3 reads CASTRLESTDTQYF. The CDR3, as DNA: TGTGCCAGCACCCGACTAGAGAGCACAGATACGCAGTATTTT. The chain carries TRBV21-1 and TRBJ2-3; TRBD2, as called in the table, went unchecked against the DNA. TRBV21-1 is a pseudogene segment. This CDR3 contains 14 residues.